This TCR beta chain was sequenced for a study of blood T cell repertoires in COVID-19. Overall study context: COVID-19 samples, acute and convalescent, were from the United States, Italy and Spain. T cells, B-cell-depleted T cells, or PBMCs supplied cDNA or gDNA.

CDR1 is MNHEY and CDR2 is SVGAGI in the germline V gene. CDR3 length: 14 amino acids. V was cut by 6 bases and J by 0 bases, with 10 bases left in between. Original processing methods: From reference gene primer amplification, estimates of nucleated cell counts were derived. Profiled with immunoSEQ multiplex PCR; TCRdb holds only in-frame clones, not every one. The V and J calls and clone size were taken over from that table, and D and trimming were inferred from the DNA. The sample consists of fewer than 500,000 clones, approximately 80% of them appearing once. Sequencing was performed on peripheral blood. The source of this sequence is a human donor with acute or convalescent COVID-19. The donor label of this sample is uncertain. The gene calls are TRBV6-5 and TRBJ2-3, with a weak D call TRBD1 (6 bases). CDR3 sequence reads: CASRTTGSTDTQYF. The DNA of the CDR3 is TGTGCCAGCAGGACGACAGGTAGCACAGATACGCAGTATTTT.